Listed below are T cell receptor beta chains from one sample, sequenced in a study of radiotherapy plus CTLA-4 blockade in lung cancer. Repertoires were generated with immunoSEQ multiplex PCR, while TCRdb's copy carries only in-frame clones and drops some. The sample yields tens of thousands of clones, approximately 76% seen once. The starting material was peripheral blood, obtained from a patient treated with radiotherapy plus ipilimumab. The source is a human donor with non-small cell lung cancer whose response to radiotherapy plus ipilimumab could not be evaluated. Some clones in this sample may be carry-over from other donors' samples. Both conserved end residues are part of each CDR3. D genes are given only for firm matches. Not every row has a clone size; where given, it reads once, few, many or a size class.

v_gene	abundance	j_gene	d_gene	CDR3aa	CDR3nt
TRBV5-4	NA	TRBJ2-7	NA	CASSLEGDEQYF	TGTGCCAGCAGCTTGGAGGGAGACGAGCAGTACTTC
TRBV6-1	NA	TRBJ2-2	NA	CASSGGVTGELFF	TGTGCCAGCAGTGGGGGGGTCACCGGGGAGCTGTTTTTT
TRBV2	NA	TRBJ2-1	NA	CASRHGGYNEQFF	TGTGCCAGCAGGCACGGGGGATACAATGAGCAGTTCTTC
TRBV9	NA	TRBJ1-1	NA	CASSSPGTEAFF	TGTGCCAGCAGCTCCCCCGGCACTGAAGCTTTCTTT
TRBV28	few	TRBJ1-3	NA	CASSLWQGYGNTIYF	TGTGCCAGCAGCCTATGGCAGGGCTATGGAAACACCATATATTTT
TRBV2	NA	TRBJ2-4	TRBD1	CASSFDRDRGDF	TGTGCCAGCAGCTTCGACCGGGACAGGGGGGACTTC
TRBV9	NA	TRBJ2-3	NA	CASSLRGDTQYF	TGTGCCAGCAGCCTTCGGGGAGATACGCAGTATTTT
TRBV5-1	NA	TRBJ2-7	TRBD1	CASSTPGQNYEQYF	TGCGCCAGCAGCACCCCGGGACAGAATTACGAGCAGTACTTC
TRBV5-4	NA	TRBJ2-5	TRBD2	CASSREREQETQYF	TGTGCCAGCAGCCGGGAGCGGGAGCAAGAGACCCAGTACTTC
TRBV2	NA	TRBJ1-5	TRBD1	CASRGLTGGNQPQHF	TGTGCCAGCAGGGGACTGACAGGGGGGAATCAGCCCCAGCATTTT
TRBV7-7	NA	TRBJ2-5	TRBD1	CASSFRTGQETQYF	TGTGCTAGCAGCTTCCGGACAGGGCAAGAGACCCAGTACTTC
TRBV10-3	NA	TRBJ1-1	TRBD1	CAISFDRGTEAFF	TGTGCCATCAGTTTTGACAGGGGAACTGAAGCTTTCTTT
TRBV28	NA	TRBJ2-3	NA	CASTSGGGQGDTQYF	TGTGCCAGCACCTCGGGAGGGGGACAGGGAGATACGCAGTATTTT
TRBV7-6	NA	TRBJ1-4	TRBD1	CASSLGAGQPEKLFF	TGTGCCAGCAGCTTAGGGGCGGGACAGCCTGAAAAACTGTTTTTT
TRBV6-6	NA	TRBJ2-3	TRBD1	CASTLQGDTQYF	TGTGCCAGCACCCTACAGGGGGATACGCAGTATTTT
TRBV2	NA	TRBJ2-5	NA	CASSLETQETQYF	TGTGCCAGCAGCCTAGAGACGCAAGAGACCCAGTACTTC
TRBV7-9	NA	TRBJ1-1	TRBD1	CASSFGQGEAFF	TGTGCCAGCAGCTTCGGACAGGGCGAAGCTTTCTTT
TRBV11-2	NA	TRBJ1-1	NA	CASSPLPGRNTEAFF	TGTGCCAGCAGCCCATTGCCCGGGAGGAACACTGAAGCTTTCTTT
TRBV9	few	TRBJ1-6	NA	CASSATGTTPASPLHF	TGTGCCAGCAGCGCTACCGGGACAACTCCCGCTTCACCCCTCCACTTT
TRBV6-1	NA	TRBJ2-7	TRBD1	CASTKGQGSEQYF	TGTGCCAGCACTAAAGGACAGGGAAGCGAGCAGTACTTC
TRBV5-4	NA	TRBJ2-1	TRBD2	CASSLRGEAEQFF	TGTGCCAGCAGCTTGCGGGGGGAGGCTGAGCAGTTCTTC
TRBV28	NA	TRBJ1-6	TRBD1	CASSSAGQGSYNSPLHF	TGTGCCAGCAGTTCGGCTGGACAGGGCTCCTATAATTCACCCCTCCACTTT
TRBV2	NA	TRBJ1-4	TRBD1	CASTSGGFTNEKLFF	TGTGCCAGCACTTCAGGGGGCTTCACTAATGAAAAACTGTTTTTT
TRBV28	few	TRBJ1-2	NA	CASSFTGKDYGYTF	TGTGCCAGCAGTTTCACAGGGAAAGACTATGGCTACACCTTC
TRBV6-4	NA	TRBJ2-7	NA	CASSDRRSSYEQYF	TGTGCCAGCAGTGACAGGCGGAGCTCCTACGAGCAGTACTTC
TRBV5-1	NA	TRBJ2-1	NA	CASSLSIGTYNEQFF	TGCGCCAGCAGCTTGAGTATCGGGACCTACAATGAGCAGTTCTTC
TRBV30	NA	TRBJ2-7	NA	CAWSVGPEQYF	TGTGCCTGGAGTGTCGGTCCCGAGCAGTACTTC
TRBV9	few	TRBJ2-3	NA	CASSVGGLSTDTQYF	TGTGCCAGCAGCGTAGGGGGACTTAGCACAGATACGCAGTATTTT
TRBV4-3	NA	TRBJ1-5	TRBD1	CASSQDLRQGDQPQHF	TGCGCCAGCAGCCAAGATCTGAGACAGGGCGATCAGCCCCAGCATTTT
TRBV5-1	NA	TRBJ1-1	NA	CASSRGSVTNTEAFF	TGCGCCAGCAGCCGGGGGAGCGTCACCAACACTGAAGCTTTCTTT
TRBV28	NA	TRBJ1-2	NA	CASSPQTRGGYGYTF	TGTGCCAGCAGTCCCCAGACCCGGGGGGGATATGGCTACACCTTC
TRBV7-2	NA	TRBJ2-3	TRBD1	CASTLTGTARGTQYF	TGTGCCAGCACCTTAACTGGGACAGCGAGAGGGACGCAGTATTTT
TRBV5-1	NA	TRBJ2-7	TRBD1	CASSPGGTDEQYF	TGCGCCAGCAGCCCAGGGGGCACTGACGAGCAGTACTTC
TRBV29-1	NA	TRBJ2-5	NA	CSVDLAKETQYF	TGCAGCGTTGACCTAGCAAAAGAGACCCAGTACTTC
TRBV5-1	NA	TRBJ2-6	NA	CASSFGSGANVLTF	TGCGCCAGCAGCTTCGGCTCTGGGGCCAACGTCCTGACTTTC
TRBV10-3	few	TRBJ1-3	NA	CAISLDYSSGNTIYF	TGTGCCATCTCCTTGGACTATAGCTCTGGAAACACCATATATTTT
TRBV6-5	NA	TRBJ2-7	NA	CASRGGVYEQYF	TGTGCCAGCAGGGGAGGAGTCTACGAGCAGTACTTC
TRBV28	NA	TRBJ2-5	NA	CASSFPPPGEETQYF	TGTGCCAGCAGTTTTCCGCCTCCCGGGGAAGAGACCCAGTACTTC
TRBV12-5	NA	TRBJ2-1	NA	CANGFIRVPYNEQFF	TGTGCTAATGGTTTTATCAGGGTCCCCTACAATGAGCAGTTCTTC
TRBV27	few	TRBJ2-6	TRBD1	CASSGTGFNSGANVLTF	TGTGCCAGCAGTGGGACAGGGTTCAACTCTGGGGCCAACGTCCTGACTTTC
TRBV5-6	NA	TRBJ1-5	NA	CASSLRVGQPQHF	TGTGCCAGCAGCCTGAGGGTGGGGCAGCCCCAGCATTTT
TRBV19	NA	TRBJ1-4	TRBD1	CASSHRGRVEKLFF	TGTGCCAGTAGTCACAGGGGGCGGGTTGAAAAACTGTTTTTT
TRBV5-8	NA	TRBJ2-7	NA	CASSPIGTTVQKQYF	TGTGCCAGCAGCCCAATCGGGACAACTGTGCAGAAGCAGTACTTC